This TCR beta chain was identified during a study of T-cell reconstitution after alpha-beta-depleted transplantation in children. Study findings and constraints: One year post-transplant, T-cell counts and diversity were largely derived from T cells produced anew. Several patients had high TCRbeta diversity at day 60; it came from surviving recipient T cells and thymic progenitors. Expanded clones from the graft, numbering several hundred, reportedly supplied alpha-beta T cells about two months after transplant.

A TCRbeta library incorporating unique molecular identifiers was prepared. MiXCR, run by TCRdb on the PCR reads, gives a single entry per CDR3 protein. The sample holds 15,000 to 20,000 distinct CDR3 sequences, under 15% seen once. Many counts were recorded for this clonotype. Its antigen remains unknown. Per the germline V gene, CDR1 is SQVTM and CDR2 is ANQGSEA. The CDR3 totals 16 residues. Trimming removed 0 bases at V and 8 bases at J, with 22 bases between. The material sequenced was PBMCs, mostly from graft donor cells, taken 180 days after TCRalphabeta/CD19-depleted stem cell transplant. This clonotype originated in a boy younger than two who had a stem cell transplant for Wiskott-Aldrich syndrome, so the T cells may come from the graft donor. This chain connects TRBV29-1 to TRBJ1-2; the D gene is possibly TRBD1 (6 bases). CDR3 residues: CSVEDFSVQGRSGYTF. The CDR3 region has the DNA TGCAGCGTTGAAGATTTTTCGGTTCAGGGGCGAAGCGGCTACACCTTC.